This passage covers 30 T cell receptor beta chains from one sample sequenced in a study of early T cells in non-severe SARS-CoV-2 infection. Each CDR3 protein gets one entry after TCRdb re-called the 5' RACE reads with MiXCR. The data contain roughly 54,000 distinct CDR3 sequences, roughly 7.1% of them seen just once; the ten biggest clones take up about 10%. This sample comprised whole blood, obtained at baseline. The receptors were sampled from an adult who was a healthcare worker with PCR-confirmed SARS-CoV-2 infection or an uninfected control (not recorded which).

The table lists this clonotype with a few counts. The chain combines TRBV10-1 with TRBJ1-2, with TRBD1 matching over 7 bases. Per germline, CDR1 WNHNN and CDR2 SYGVQD (reference sequence). The CDR3 is 16 amino acids. V was pared by 2 bases and J by 0 bases, with 6 bases of the junction left unmatched. The CDR3 DNA is TGCGCCAGCAGTGAGATCGAGGGGGCGACTAACTATGGCTACACCTTC. Encoded protein: CASSEIEGATNYGYTF.

This clonotype has ten or more counts. The rearrangement uses TRBV6-6 and TRBJ1-2; D call uncertain. The germline V gene encodes CDR1 MNHNY and CDR2 SVGAGI (reference sequence). This CDR3 contains 13 residues. V lost 2 bases, J lost 5 bases, and 9 bases lay in between. The CDR3 region has the DNA TGTGCCAGCAGTTACCTGATAGAATATGGCTACACCTTC. Translation: CASSYLIEYGYTF.

The CDR3 nucleotides are TGTGCCAGCAGCGCAATTCAGAGCTCCTACAATGAGCAGTTCTTC. This encodes CASSAIQSSYNEQFF. The rearrangement links TRBV9 to TRBJ2-1; D is uncertain. This CDR3 has 15 residues. Germline loops: CDR1 SGDLS, CDR2 YYNGEE. V gave up 3 bases and J gave up 0 bases, with 10 bases separating them.

This clonotype was counted many times. V usage is TRBV20-1 and J usage is TRBJ2-1; 9 positions agree with TRBD2. The CDR3 is 18 amino acids. CDR1 is DFQATT, CDR2 SNEGSKA, per germline (reference sequence). V was clipped by 0 bases and J by 9 bases; unmatched bases: 18. CDR3 DNA sequence: TGCAGTGCTAGAGATGGTCTACTAGCGGGCTGGCGGGGGAGTGAGCAGTTCTTC. This sequence encodes CSARDGLLAGWRGSEQFF.

This chain uses TRBV11-1 with TRBJ2-7, with 10 bases matching TRBD2. The germline gives CDR1 SGHAT, CDR2 FQDESV (reference sequence). V dropped 5 bases and J dropped 2; count of bases not matched to a gene: 9. CDR3 length: 16 residues. CDR3 coding DNA: TGTGCCAGCAGCCCAAGACTAGCGGGCGTGACCTACGAGCAGTACTTC. Encoded protein: CASSPRLAGVTYEQYF.

This clonotype was seen many times. The chain employs TRBV29-1 and TRBJ1-3; weak D call: TRBD1 (5 bases). This CDR3 is 12 amino acids long. Trimming stripped 2 bases from V and 4 bases from J, with 6 bases between. Germline V CDR1 and CDR2: SQVTM, ANQGSEA. The CDR3 is CSVERDGNTIYF. In DNA, the CDR3 is TGCAGCGTTGAACGGGACGGAAACACCATATATTTT.

The table lists this clonotype with a few counts. The chain has TRBV7-2 and TRBJ2-7, with TRBD1 matching 7 bases. The germline gives CDR1 SGHTA, CDR2 FQGNSA. The CDR3 consists of 13 residues. The V segment lost 4 bases and the J segment 3 bases; nucleotides outside the gene matches: 3. The CDR3, as DNA: TGTGCCAGCAGCTCCTGGACAGGCTACGAGCAGTACTTC. Translated: CASSSWTGYEQYF.

This clonotype was counted ten times or more. The genes are TRBV9 and TRBJ2-1; 11 bases align to TRBD1. The germline V gene has CDR1 SGDLS and CDR2 YYNGEE. This CDR3 is 13 amino acids long. The junction had 1 base not matched to a gene; V was cut back by 5 bases and J by 6 bases. In DNA, the CDR3 is TGTGCCAGCAGAGGACAGGGGGCCAATGAGCAGTTCTTC. Residues: CASRGQGANEQFF.

This clonotype was counted many times. J is TRBJ2-3 and V is TRBV20-1; D unresolved. The CDR3 has 14 amino acids. Germline V gene sequence: CDR1 DFQATT, CDR2 SNEGSKA (reference sequence). The V end lost 8 bases, the J end lost 0 bases, and 15 bases lay between the germline ends. CDR3 sequence reads: CSSTLDGSTDTQYF. DNA of the CDR3: TGCAGTTCCACACTGGACGGCAGCACAGATACGCAGTATTTT.

In its sample, this clonotype was seen many times. This chain uses TRBV7-8 with TRBJ2-1; 8 bases match TRBD2. Germline CDR1 and CDR2: SGHVS and FQNEAQ. The CDR3 covers 15 residues. J was trimmed by 4 bases and V by 1 base; bases with no gene match: 3. The CDR3: CASSLVGTSYNEQFF. The CDR3 DNA sequence: TGTGCCAGCAGCTTAGTAGGGACTAGTTACAATGAGCAGTTCTTC.

CDR3 protein: CASSLPVGKNIQYF. The CDR3 DNA reads as TGTGCCAGCAGCCTACCAGTAGGCAAAAACATTCAGTACTTC. This chain connects TRBV28 to TRBJ2-4; D remains unclear. Germline CDR1 is MDHEN and CDR2 is SYDVKM. The V end lost 6 bases, the J end lost 3 bases, and 12 bases lay between the germline ends. There are 14 residues in the CDR3. The entire variable domain, with the rest obtained from reference TRBV28 and TRBJ2-4, is as follows: DVKVTQSSRYLVKRTGEKVFLECVQDMDHENMFWYRQDPGLGLRLIYFSYDVKMKEKGDIPEGYSVSREKKERFSLILESASTNQTSMYLCASSLPVGKNIQYFGAGTRLSVL.

This clonotype was picked up many times. The chain carries TRBV5-1 and TRBJ1-1; the D gene is possibly TRBD1 (6 bases). The CDR3 consists of 14 residues. Germline V gene data show CDR1 as SGHRS and CDR2 as YFSETQ. V was shortened by 1 base and J by 6 bases, with 13 bases between the two germline ends. DNA of the CDR3: TGCGCCAGCAGCTTGCGGCAGGGGAGCGCTGAAGCTTTCTTT. Its protein is CASSLRQGSAEAFF.

The rearrangement uses TRBV7-3 and TRBJ2-1, with D perhaps TRBD2 (6 bases). V was shortened by 3 bases and J by 0 bases, with 12 bases between the two germline ends. The CDR3 length is 16 residues. Looked up from germline, CDR1 is SGHTA and CDR2 is FQGTGA. CDR3 sequence reads: CASSLGGPSSYNEQFF. The CDR3 coding sequence is TGTGCCAGCAGCTTGGGGGGACCGAGCTCCTACAATGAGCAGTTCTTC. Complete variable domain (other parts from reference TRBV7-3 and TRBJ2-1): GAGVSQTPSNKVTEKGKYVELRCDPISGHTALYWYRQSLGQGPEFLIYFQGTGAADDSGLPNDRFFAVRPEGSVSTLKIQRTERGDSAVYLCASSLGGPSSYNEQFFGPGTRLTVL.

A few counts support this clonotype. The gene calls are TRBV9 and TRBJ2-3; the match to TRBD2 covers 9 bases. With 2 bases clipped from V and 3 bases from J, the junction kept 4 bases outside the gene matches. This CDR3 spans 15 amino acids. From germline, CDR1 is SGDLS and CDR2 YYNGEE. In DNA form, the CDR3 reads TGTGCCAGCAGCGTTAGCGGGAGTCCGACAGATACGCAGTATTTT. It yields the protein CASSVSGSPTDTQYF. Full variable domain (missing parts from reference TRBV9 and TRBJ2-3): DSGVTQTPKHLITATGQRVTLRCSPRSGDLSVYWYQQSLDQGLQFLIQYYNGEERAKGNILERFSAQQFPDLHSELNLSSLELGDSALYFCASSVSGSPTDTQYFGPGTRLTVL.

The chain carries TRBV18 and TRBJ1-1; unclear D gene. V shed 3 bases and J shed 1 base, with 9 bases lying between them. The germline CDR1 and CDR2 sequences are KGHSH and LQKENI. The length of the CDR3 is 14 residues. The CDR3 DNA sequence: TGTGCCAGCTCACCTGACGCCGGGAACACTGAAGCTTTCTTT. It specifies CASSPDAGNTEAFF.

Many counts were recorded for this clonotype. V is TRBV6-1 and J is TRBJ2-3; the D is unclear. Germline CDR1 MNHNS, CDR2 SASEGT. The CDR3 covers 16 residues. Trimming took off 2 bases at V and 4 bases at J, with 16 bases between the two ends. CDR3 in amino acids: CASSEKVASAPDTQYF. In DNA form, the CDR3 reads TGTGCCAGCAGTGAAAAGGTAGCCAGTGCACCAGATACGCAGTATTTT.

The table lists this clonotype with many counts. The genes are TRBV12-3 or TRBV12-4 and TRBJ1-2; D is uncertain. The CDR3 consists of 11 residues. The V end was cut by 6 bases, the J end by 5 bases, with 7 bases between. CDR3 protein: CASSGLYGYTF. DNA of the CDR3: TGTGCCAGCAGCGGACTTTATGGCTACACCTTC.

This clonotype showed up many times. V usage is TRBV5-4 and J usage is TRBJ2-3; perhaps TRBD2 as D (6 bases). The CDR3 runs 18 residues. Per the germline V gene, CDR1 is SGHNT and CDR2 is YYREEE (reference sequence). V gave up 0 bases and J gave up 0 bases, with 17 bases separating them. CDR3 region: CASSLEPAGRLSTDTQYF. The CDR3 DNA follows: TGTGCCAGCAGCTTGGAGCCAGCGGGTCGCCTTAGCACAGATACGCAGTATTTT.

This clonotype was seen ten or more times. The V call is TRBV7-3, the J call TRBJ2-7; the match to TRBD2 covers 11 bases. The CDR3 covers 15 residues. V trimming: 1 base; J trimming: 9 bases; junction bases outside the gene matches: 8. Germline V lookup: CDR1 SGHTA, CDR2 FQGTGA. In DNA, the CDR3 is TGTGCCAGCAGCTTAAAGGTACTAGCGGGAGCGGGGCAGTACTTC. This translates into CASSLKVLAGAGQYF.

CDR3 sequence (DNA): TGTGCCAGCAGCTTTGCCCTCGGACAGGGCTCCTACAATGAGCAGTTCTTC. Its translation is CASSFALGQGSYNEQFF. The gene calls are TRBV11-2 and TRBJ2-1; TRBD1 agrees at 8 bases. This CDR3 is 17 amino acids long. Germline values: CDR1 SGHAT, CDR2 FQNNGV. V shed 3 bases, J shed 0 bases, and the junction held 7 bases outside the gene matches.

The rearrangement joins TRBV19 to TRBJ2-6; D is ambiguous. The CDR3 loop spans 16 amino acids. CDR1 is LNHDA and CDR2 is SQIVND in the germline V gene (reference sequence). Trimming left V 1 base short and J 0 bases short, with 7 bases between. The CDR3: CASSIAKASGANVLTF. The CDR3 region has the DNA TGTGCCAGTAGTATAGCGAAAGCCTCTGGGGCCAACGTCCTGACTTTC.

This clonotype was seen at least ten times. The V and J genes are TRBV30 and TRBJ1-5, with 11 nucleotides matching TRBD1. Germline V lookup: CDR1 GTSNPN, CDR2 SVGIG (reference sequence). The junction had 5 bases not matched to a gene; V was cut back by 2 bases and J by 5 bases. This CDR3 contains 15 residues. CDR3 in amino acids: CAWSHGTGGYQPQHF. CDR3 sequence (DNA): TGTGCCTGGAGTCATGGGACAGGGGGTTATCAGCCCCAGCATTTT.

Only a few counts were recorded for this clonotype. The junction departs from germline at one end; a sequencing error may be responsible. The chain links TRBV6-6 to TRBJ2-1, with 9 positions matching TRBD2. The length of the CDR3 is 15 residues. The germline CDR1 and CDR2 sequences are MNHNY and SVGAGI (reference sequence). The CDR3 reads CASRYSTSGDNEQFF. CDR3 nucleotides: TGTGCCAGCCGTTACTCGACTAGCGGAGACAATGAGCAGTTCTTC.

This clonotype was seen ten or more times. The chain carries TRBV7-8 and TRBJ2-3, with TRBD1 matching over 8 bases. This CDR3 has 14 amino acids. The junction had 5 bases not matched to a gene; V was cut back by 7 bases and J by 2 bases. The germline V gene has CDR1 SGHVS and CDR2 FQNEAQ. The CDR3 here is CASTGGLFTDTQYF. DNA of the CDR3: TGTGCCAGCACAGGGGGCCTATTCACAGATACGCAGTATTTT.

This clonotype was counted a few times. The chain links TRBV6-2 or TRBV6-3 to TRBJ2-2; no clear D. Germline V lookup: CDR1 MNHEY, CDR2 SVGEGT. Trimming took off 2 bases at V and 5 bases at J, with 6 bases between the two ends. This CDR3 is built from 13 residues. The CDR3 region is CASSYVQTGELFF. The CDR3 bases are TGTGCCAGCAGTTACGTACAGACCGGGGAGCTGTTTTTT.

Many counts were recorded for this clonotype. J is TRBJ2-7 and V is TRBV28; TRBD1 agrees at 8 bases. This CDR3 is built from 15 residues. CDR1 is MDHEN and CDR2 is SYDVKM in the germline V gene. Trimming took 3 bases from V and 4 from J; bases not matched to a gene: 8. CDR3 region: CASSFPQGAGYEQYF. As DNA, the CDR3 is TGTGCCAGCAGTTTTCCTCAGGGGGCGGGTTACGAGCAGTACTTC.

This clonotype came up a few times. The chain combines TRBV12-3 or TRBV12-4 with TRBJ1-2; D is uncertain. The CDR3 covers 14 residues. Between the trimmed V and J ends, which lost 1 base and 3 bases, there was a span of 9 bases. CDR3 in DNA: TGTGCCAGCAGTTTAGTTCTTGGTGACTATGGCTACACCTTC. Its protein product is CASSLVLGDYGYTF.

A few counts support this clonotype. The rearrangement uses TRBV18 and TRBJ2-7; 9 bases agree with TRBD1. Looked up from germline, CDR1 is KGHSH and CDR2 is LQKENI. This CDR3 has 14 amino acids. V trimming: 5 bases; J trimming: 2 bases; junction bases outside the gene matches: 4. The CDR3 DNA sequence: TGTGCCAGCTCATCCGGACAGGGGCCCTACGAGCAGTACTTC. Amino acid sequence: CASSSGQGPYEQYF. Drawing the rest from reference TRBV18 and TRBJ2-7, the complete variable domain is NAGVMQNPRHLVRRRGQEARLRCSPMKGHSHVYWYRQLPEEGLKFMVYLQKENIIDESGMPKERFSAEFPKEGPSILRIQQVVRGDSAAYFCASSSGQGPYEQYFGPGTRLTVT.

This clonotype was detected ten times or more. V gene TRBV12-3 or TRBV12-4 combines with J gene TRBJ2-3, with 8 bases that match TRBD2. The CDR3 is 15 amino acids. J gave up 4 bases and V 3 bases, and 6 bases lay outside the gene matches. Here the CDR3 DNA reads TGTGCCAGCAGTTTTCGAAGCGGGAGCTCAGATACGCAGTATTTT. Translation: CASSFRSGSSDTQYF.

This clonotype was observed many times. The gene calls are TRBV20-1 and TRBJ2-3; D gene uncertain. Germline V gene lookup returns CDR1 DFQATT and CDR2 SNEGSKA (reference sequence). V was cut by 5 bases and J by 0 bases, with 12 bases left in between. The CDR3 extends over 14 amino acids. The CDR3 loop is CSAPTPSSTDTQYF. In DNA, the CDR3 is TGCAGTGCTCCAACACCCTCTAGCACAGATACGCAGTATTTT.